This TCR beta chain was sequenced in a study of blood T cell repertoires in COVID-19. Clones were sequenced by immunoSEQ multiplex PCR, and TCRdb holds only the in-frame ones, with some missing. Of about 160,000 clones listed, approximately 87% are singletons. In germline, CDR1 is LNHDA, CDR2 SQIVND (reference sequence). This CDR3 comprises 13 residues. V was trimmed by 7 bases and J by 3 bases, leaving 10 bases between them. This chain links TRBV19 with TRBJ1-5, with D uncertain. Sample: peripheral blood. The TCR sequence derives from an older woman with COVID-19, enrolled during active disease. DNA of the CDR3: TGTGCCAGTAAACTTGGTCTCAATCAGCCCCAGCATTTT. Protein: CASKLGLNQPQHF.